One TCR beta chain is described in this entry. This entry is derived from a study of blood T cell repertoires in COVID-19. Study summary: Both acute and convalescent COVID-19 samples were obtained from the United States, Italy and Spain.

In terms of age and location, participants ranged from about 18 to 95 years and lived in about two dozen US areas. The CDR3 contains 13 residues. CDR1 is SNHLY and CDR2 is FYNNEI in the germline V gene. V dropped 6 bases and J dropped 4; count of bases not matched to a gene: 3. Clones were sequenced by immunoSEQ multiplex PCR, and TCRdb holds only the in-frame ones, with some missing. The table has a few hundred thousand clones, around 90% seen once. The V and J genes are TRBV2 and TRBJ2-7; 10 positions agree with TRBD2. Sample: PBMCs or T cells enriched from blood (not recorded which). This sequence originates from a woman aged 50 to 65 who had recovered from COVID-19. The CDR3 reads CASRGAGGYEQYF. CDR3 nucleotides: TGTGCCAGCAGAGGAGCGGGAGGGTACGAGCAGTACTTC.